The clone carrying this TCR beta chain was found a few times. No antigen is known for it. The data originate from a study of T cell clones after liver transplantation. Looking at the study overall: As an antigen-independent comparator, third-party-reactive TCRbeta sequences came from pre-transplant mixed lymphocyte reactions. Study-wide points: Conclusions were preliminary, with small, heterogeneous patient groups.

Germline V gene sequence: CDR1 KGHSY, CDR2 FQNENV. There are 13 residues in the CDR3. V dropped 2 bases and J dropped 4 bases, with 9 bases sitting between them. Using immunoSEQ multiplex PCR, the repertoire was profiled, and TCRdb retains in-frame clones only, with some absent. The table lists 9,500 to 15,000 clones, under 75% of them singletons, with around a third in the top ten. Unstimulated PBMCs were sorted into CD3+CD4+ and CD3+CD8+ populations. The chain couples TRBV16 to TRBJ2-7; D not certain. The receptor comes from a human patient who received a liver transplant. Part of the T cell pool may stem from the graft donor. Here the sequenced sample was CD8+ T cells from blood, taken at the 22-month timepoint. For the CDR3, the DNA is TGTGCCAGCAGCCAAACGAAAGGTTACGAGCAGTACTTC. Amino acids: CASSQTKGYEQYF. The full variable domain, in which reference TRBV16 and TRBJ2-7 provide the parts outside the CDR3, is GEEVAQTPKHLVRGEGQKAKLYCAPIKGHSYVFWYQQVLKNEFKFLISFQNENVFDETGMPKERFSAKCLPNSPCSLEIQATKLEDSAVYFCASSQTKGYEQYFGPGTRLTVT.